Each of the 12 T cell receptor beta chains below was sequenced from the same sample in a study of CD8+CD57+ T cells in acquired aplastic anemia. Using genomic DNA as the template, TCR beta VDJ and CDR3 profiling was carried out. TCRdb re-called the reads through MiXCR, storing one row per CDR3 protein. The sample contains about 180,000 distinct CDR3 sequences, just over 45% of which appear only once. Sequenced input: sorted CD4+, CD8+, or CD8+CD57+ T cells (not recorded which) from PBMCs. The receptors were sampled from a human donor in good health.

The chain combines TRBV20-1 with TRBJ2-3, with TRBD1 matching 9 bases. The CDR3 is made up of 15 amino acids. Germline values: CDR1 DFQATT, CDR2 SNEGSKA (reference sequence). The ends lost 5 bases at V and 5 bases at J; junction bases unmatched: 11. The CDR3 loop is CSASQGAGAGDTQYF. The CDR3 DNA reads as TGCAGTGCTTCACAGGGGGCGGGAGCGGGAGATACGCAGTATTTT.

This clonotype was detected ten times or more. The chain couples TRBV7-3 to TRBJ2-7, with TRBD2 matching over 7 bases. Unmatched junction bases numbered 14, after V lost 5 bases and J lost 7 bases. The germline gives CDR1 SGHTA, CDR2 FQGTGA. This CDR3 spans 15 amino acids. The CDR3 DNA is TGTGCCAGCAGCCCCGGGGGGAGGGCCCAAGGAGAGCAGTACTTC. Its translation: CASSPGGRAQGEQYF.

This clonotype has only one observation. The chain employs TRBV7-9 and TRBJ1-6; 9 nucleotides match TRBD1. V shed 6 bases and J 6 bases; nucleotides not matched to a gene: 3. Germline CDR1 is SEHNR and CDR2 is FQNEAQ (reference sequence). The length of the CDR3 is 14 residues. The CDR3 DNA sequence: TGTGCCAGCAGTACAGGGGGCGGTAATTCACCCCTCCACTTT. Its protein is CASSTGGGNSPLHF.

The table lists this clonotype with a count of one. The chain carries TRBV2 and TRBJ1-5; D gene uncertain. Trimming stripped 6 bases from V and 1 base from J, with 10 bases between. This CDR3 has 14 amino acids. Germline-derived CDR1 and CDR2 are SNHLY and FYNNEI. For the CDR3, the DNA is TGTGCCAGCAGCCCCTTCGGGAGCAATCAGCCCCAGCATTTT. Residues: CASSPFGSNQPQHF.

The gene calls are TRBV18 and TRBJ1-6; possibly TRBD1 for D (6 bases). CDR1 is KGHSH and CDR2 is LQKENI in the germline V gene. V shed 3 bases and J shed 6 bases, with 15 bases lying between them. The CDR3 is 16 amino acids. The CDR3 sequence is CASSPGQPDLNSPLHF. The DNA of the CDR3 is TGTGCCAGCTCACCTGGACAGCCCGATCTTAATTCACCCCTCCACTTT.

At least ten counts were recorded for this clonotype. The chain has TRBV5-1 and TRBJ2-3; TRBD1 might be the D (6 bases). The V end lost 4 bases, the J end lost 4 bases, and 22 bases lay between the germline ends. The CDR3 loop spans 17 amino acids. Looked up from germline, CDR1 is SGHRS and CDR2 is YFSETQ. The CDR3 DNA is TGCGCCAGCAGCCGTGTCTCCTCCACCTCAGGGGCAGATACGCAGTATTTT. Translation gives CASSRVSSTSGADTQYF.

V usage is TRBV4-2 and J usage is TRBJ1-6; possible D gene TRBD1, 5 bases. The CDR3 contains 15 residues. Germline CDR1 reads LGHNA; CDR2 reads YNFKEQ. Trimming left V 1 base short and J 7 bases short, with 11 bases between. DNA of the CDR3: TGTGCCAGCAGCCAAGTTAAGGCAGGGAATTCACCCCTCCACTTT. This codes for CASSQVKAGNSPLHF.

The chain is built from TRBV9 and TRBJ1-6, with TRBD1 matching over 7 bases. The J segment lost 10 bases and the V segment lost 3 bases, leaving 10 bases of the junction unmatched. This CDR3 is 15 amino acids long. Germline CDR1 SGDLS, CDR2 YYNGEE. The CDR3 protein is CASSDRTGAESPLHF. Here the CDR3 DNA reads TGTGCCAGCAGCGACCGGACAGGTGCAGAGTCACCCCTCCACTTT.

This clonotype was counted at least ten times. This chain links TRBV20-1 with TRBJ2-1; TRBD2 aligns across 8 bases. Per the germline V gene, CDR1 is DFQATT and CDR2 is SNEGSKA (reference sequence). CDR3 size: 10 residues. V lost 0 bases to trimming and J lost 15 bases; unmatched junction nucleotides: 1. The CDR3: CSAREREVFF. The CDR3 DNA reads as TGCAGTGCTAGAGAGCGGGAGGTGTTCTTC.

This chain's CDR3 is CASSGQGTSYGYTF. The CDR3 nucleotides read TGTGCCAGCAGTGGACAGGGGACATCCTATGGCTACACCTTC. The chain uses TRBV25-1 and TRBJ1-2; TRBD1 aligns across 8 bases. V gave up 4 bases and J gave up 4 bases; unmatched junction bases: 5. Looked up from germline, CDR1 is MGHDK and CDR2 is SYGVNS. The CDR3 has 14 amino acids.

In this sample, this clonotype turned up a few times. This chain connects TRBV2 to TRBJ2-5, with 8 bases matching TRBD2. The germline CDR1 and CDR2 sequences are SNHLY and FYNNEI. V was pared by 11 bases and J by 0 bases, with 8 bases of the junction left unmatched. The CDR3 is 14 residues long. CDR3 nucleotides: TGTGCCGTCAATCGGGAGGGACACCAAGAGACCCAGTACTTC. It yields the protein CAVNREGHQETQYF.

This chain links TRBV4-3 with TRBJ1-4; D possibly corresponds to TRBD1 (6 bases). This CDR3 is 13 amino acids long. The germline CDR1 and CDR2 sequences are LGHNA and YSLEER. V lost 0 bases and J lost 15, with 14 bases in between. CDR3 amino acids: CASSQDRGSNLFF. CDR3 DNA: TGCGCCAGCAGCCAAGACAGGGGATCCAACTTGTTTTTT.